This TCR beta chain emerged from a study of OX40 agonist ivuxolimab in advanced cancers. Study summary: Ivuxolimab is a fully human IgG2 antibody that activates OX40 (CD134). Patients were roughly 83% male with ages about 23 to 79, mean roughly 55. The study enrolled dose-escalation patients with hepatocellular carcinoma, melanoma, renal cell or head and neck cancer.

Study results and limitations: Expanded peripheral T cells had an undetermined antigen specificity.

Method: immunoSEQ multiplex PCR; TCRdb's copy keeps in-frame clones and lacks some. The repertoire has roughly 26,000 clones, about 90% of them found once; the top ten carry roughly 21%. Turning to this clone: As yet, its antigen is unknown.

This sample comprised CD4+ or CD8+ T cells sorted from blood, obtained in a trial of the OX40 agonist ivuxolimab. This sequence originates from an adult with an advanced solid tumor such as melanoma, head and neck, liver or kidney cancer.

The CDR3 nucleotides are TGTGCCAGTAGTAAGGGGGGAGGGCCTCTGCATTTT. Amino acids: CASSKGGGPLHF. J is TRBJ1-5 and V is TRBV19, with D perhaps TRBD1 (6 bases). Between the trimmed V and J ends, which lost 4 bases and 15 bases, there was a span of 16 bases. Germline assignment: CDR1 LNHDA and CDR2 SQIVND (reference sequence). CDR3 length equals 12 residues. The full variable domain, in which reference TRBV19 and TRBJ1-5 provide the parts outside the CDR3, is DGGITQSPKYLFRKEGQNVTLSCEQNLNHDAMYWYRQDPGQGLRLIYYSQIVNDFQKGDIAEGYSVSREKKESFPLTVTSAQKNPTAFYLCASSKGGGPLHFGDGTRLSIL.